This T cell receptor beta chain was documented in a study of T cell responses to AZD1222 COVID-19 vaccine. Points on this clone: The antigen is not known.

Some clones are missing from TCRdb's copy, which holds only in-frame ones; the method was immunoSEQ multiplex PCR. The repertoire holds roughly 56,000 clones, with 81% as singletons. V was trimmed by 2 bases and J by 3 bases, leaving 11 bases between them. The length of the CDR3 is 14 residues. Germline CDR1 reads GTSNPN; CDR2 reads SVGIG (reference sequence). Study-wide findings and caveats: Dominant CD4 TCR responses targeted spike regions 160-218 and 743-854. Repertoires were obtained solely post-peak T cell response. Recipients of two AZD1222 doses showed rising Spike-specific TCR breadth and depth. Most donors were white British and more were female, and clonal diversity was possibly underestimated.

This clonotype was obtained from an adult who received the AZD1222 COVID-19 vaccine. The gene calls are TRBV30 and TRBJ1-5; D unresolved. Sample: peripheral blood, taken 28 days after the second AZD1222 dose. The DNA for the CDR3 is TGTGCCTGGAGTCCCGGGCGGCTCAATCAGCCCCAGCATTTT. Protein product: CAWSPGRLNQPQHF. Looking up the rest from reference TRBV30 and TRBJ1-5 gives the full variable domain: SQTIHQWPATLVQPVGSPLSLECTVEGTSNPNLYWYRQAAGRGLQLLFYSVGIGQISSEVPQNLSASRPQDRQFILSSKKLLLSDSGFYLCAWSPGRLNQPQHFGDGTRLSIL.